This TCR beta chain was captured by sequencing in a study of cytomegalovirus exposure and HLA in healthy donors. The study, taken as a whole, reports: First-cohort TCR clusters tended to co-occur in the approximately 130 validation repertoires, a later analysis found. Specific recognition of CMV antigens was confirmed in vitro for a few chains (all CMV-associated). The dataset shows that most TCR sequences were rare, while some public TCRs occurred in many donors. The study labeled 170 or so TCR beta chains cytomegalovirus-associated.

A word on this clone: As yet, its antigen is unknown.

Produced via immunoSEQ multiplex PCR; TCRdb's table is partial and in-frame only. The repertoire holds hundreds of thousands of clones, with approximately 87% as singletons. The sequencing sample was made of PBMCs. This TCR derives from a man in his late teens or twenties in good health and CMV-seronegative.

CDR3 loop: CASSLALALGTEAFF. The CDR3 DNA reads as TGTGCCAGCAGCTTAGCGCTCGCGCTAGGCACTGAAGCTTTCTTT. This chain connects TRBV7-9 to TRBJ1-1; no reliable D call. From germline, CDR1 is SEHNR and CDR2 FQNEAQ (reference sequence). This CDR3 comprises 15 residues. Trimming removed 0 bases from V and 4 bases from J, with 12 bases in between.